Listed below are T cell receptor beta chains from one sample, sequenced in a study of T-cell memory formation after mild COVID-19. TCRdb re-derived calls from the 5' RACE reads in MiXCR, one entry per CDR3 protein. This sample has 310,000 or so distinct CDR3 sequences, with more than 15% found just once. Sequences were obtained from PBMCs or a T cell subset sorted from them (not recorded which). The source of these receptors is a man aged 18-30 years who had mild COVID-19 (a few samples of this study predate the infection). Cell type and time point are not known. Each CDR3 is given without its conserved first and last residue. Expanded clones are given a class, and other clones once, few, many or no size at all.

j_call: TRBJ2-1
clone_size: -
v_call: TRBV14
cdr3_aa: ASSQGVGLYNEQF

j_call: TRBJ1-5
clone_size: few
v_call: TRBV18
cdr3_aa: ASSPSRQVNQPQH

j_call: TRBJ2-6
clone_size: many
v_call: TRBV3-1
cdr3_aa: ASSQDMSGANVLT

j_call: TRBJ1-2
clone_size: few
v_call: TRBV10-3
cdr3_aa: AISARGKGYGYT

j_call: TRBJ1-5
clone_size: -
v_call: TRBV7-9
cdr3_aa: ASSKTGDSNQPQH

j_call: TRBJ2-5
clone_size: many
v_call: TRBV6-2/TRBV6-3
cdr3_aa: ASSYSRTSKTQY

j_call: TRBJ2-3
clone_size: few
v_call: TRBV19
cdr3_aa: ASSILRISDTQY

j_call: TRBJ2-1
clone_size: -
v_call: TRBV5-5
cdr3_aa: ASSRRQGTSGYNEQF

j_call: TRBJ2-1
clone_size: -
v_call: TRBV5-1
cdr3_aa: ASQGDLSGVHEQF

j_call: TRBJ2-1
clone_size: few
v_call: TRBV3-1
cdr3_aa: ASSLLAGEHNEQF

j_call: TRBJ1-4
clone_size: -
v_call: TRBV11-2
cdr3_aa: ASSLVAGAEEKLF

j_call: TRBJ1-4
clone_size: -
v_call: TRBV5-5
cdr3_aa: ATSGQANEKLF

j_call: TRBJ2-1
clone_size: few
v_call: TRBV20-1
cdr3_aa: SAREASSYNEQF

j_call: TRBJ2-5
clone_size: few
v_call: TRBV6-1
cdr3_aa: ASSESGGSPRTQY

j_call: TRBJ2-3
clone_size: -
v_call: TRBV11-2
cdr3_aa: ASSLLSGLSTDTQY

j_call: TRBJ2-1
clone_size: -
v_call: TRBV24-1
cdr3_aa: ATDRDNDQF

j_call: TRBJ2-5
clone_size: few
v_call: TRBV4-2
cdr3_aa: ASSQAGRFQETQY

j_call: TRBJ2-1
clone_size: -
v_call: TRBV6-5
cdr3_aa: ASSYRESSYNEQF

j_call: TRBJ1-1
clone_size: many
v_call: TRBV7-3
cdr3_aa: ASSLRRNTEAF

j_call: TRBJ1-1
clone_size: few
v_call: TRBV5-1
cdr3_aa: ASSFHGDTEAF

j_call: TRBJ2-5
clone_size: -
v_call: TRBV7-9
cdr3_aa: ASSLARQGAVETQY

j_call: TRBJ1-2
clone_size: -
v_call: TRBV5-1
cdr3_aa: ASSFTPQQGGGYT

j_call: TRBJ1-1
clone_size: -
v_call: TRBV14
cdr3_aa: ASREQGMNTEAF

j_call: TRBJ2-4
clone_size: -
v_call: TRBV4-3
cdr3_aa: ASSQDSGPPGNIQY

j_call: TRBJ2-3
clone_size: few
v_call: TRBV7-9
cdr3_aa: ASSTRLAGGSTDTQY

j_call: TRBJ2-7
clone_size: many
v_call: TRBV20-1
cdr3_aa: SARIQAAYEQY

j_call: TRBJ2-3
clone_size: many
v_call: TRBV7-9
cdr3_aa: ASSLPQGLAGASTDTQY

j_call: TRBJ2-1
clone_size: few
v_call: TRBV25-1
cdr3_aa: ASSDASSYNEQF

j_call: TRBJ1-3
clone_size: few
v_call: TRBV12-3/TRBV12-4
cdr3_aa: ASSPQVSGNTIY

j_call: TRBJ2-2
clone_size: few
v_call: TRBV12-3/TRBV12-4
cdr3_aa: ASSPNRIYTGELF

j_call: TRBJ1-2
clone_size: few
v_call: TRBV5-1
cdr3_aa: ASSRWGYYGYT

j_call: TRBJ2-1
clone_size: many
v_call: TRBV7-2
cdr3_aa: ASSSSGGFYNEQF

j_call: TRBJ1-5
clone_size: -
v_call: TRBV12-3/TRBV12-4
cdr3_aa: ASSFAGLNQPQH

j_call: TRBJ1-6
clone_size: -
v_call: TRBV20-1
cdr3_aa: SARRTGQNSPLH

j_call: TRBJ2-2
clone_size: -
v_call: TRBV6-5
cdr3_aa: ASSPSRWGNTGELF

j_call: TRBJ2-2
clone_size: -
v_call: TRBV29-1
cdr3_aa: SVRDTARELF

j_call: TRBJ2-1
clone_size: -
v_call: TRBV27
cdr3_aa: ASGQVKLSSYNEQF

j_call: TRBJ2-3
clone_size: many
v_call: TRBV12-3/TRBV12-4
cdr3_aa: ASSLGPVDTQY

j_call: TRBJ2-3
clone_size: few
v_call: TRBV5-1
cdr3_aa: ASSLDTIGDTQY

j_call: TRBJ1-3
clone_size: few
v_call: TRBV5-4
cdr3_aa: ASSLEGASGNTIY

j_call: TRBJ1-4
clone_size: -
v_call: TRBV15
cdr3_aa: ATSRAGTNEKLF

j_call: TRBJ1-1
clone_size: -
v_call: TRBV5-1
cdr3_aa: ASGAGQSLGDTEAF

j_call: TRBJ1-5
clone_size: few
v_call: TRBV7-2
cdr3_aa: ASSLVQGGNQPQH